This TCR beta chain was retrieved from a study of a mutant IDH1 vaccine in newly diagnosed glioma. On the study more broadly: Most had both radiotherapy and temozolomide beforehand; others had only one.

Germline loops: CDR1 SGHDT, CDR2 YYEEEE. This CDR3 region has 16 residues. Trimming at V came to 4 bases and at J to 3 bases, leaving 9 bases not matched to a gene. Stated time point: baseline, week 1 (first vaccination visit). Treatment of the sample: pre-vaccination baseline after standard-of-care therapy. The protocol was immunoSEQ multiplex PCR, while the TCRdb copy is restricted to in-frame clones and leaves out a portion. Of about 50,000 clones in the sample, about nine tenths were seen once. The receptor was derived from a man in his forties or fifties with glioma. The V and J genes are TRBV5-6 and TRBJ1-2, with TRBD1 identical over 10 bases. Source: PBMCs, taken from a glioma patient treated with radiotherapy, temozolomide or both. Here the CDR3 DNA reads TGTGCCAGCAGCCCAGACAGGGGGCGGCGACACTATGGCTACACCTTC. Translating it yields CASSPDRGRRHYGYTF.